Listed here are 18 T cell receptor beta chains from one sample, sequenced in a study of T cell changes during pregnancy in multiple sclerosis (dated by TCRdb to between 2018 and 2021). To prepare the library, the immunoSEQ multiplex PCR assay was applied. TCRdb carries this immuneACCESS record with in-frame sequences only. Its versions omit some clonotypes, under half of them owing to an unresolved V gene in the studies checked, with the rest unexplained. This sample holds about 31,000 clones; 70% to 90% were observed only once. The top ten clones comprise over 5% of the sample. This specimen consisted of CD8+ T cells from peripheral blood mononuclear cells, obtained in the second trimester of pregnancy. These receptor sequences come from a female donor with multiple sclerosis, enrolled in a pregnancy study.

The CDR3 loop reads CASSPVGNQEGGQYF. Written as DNA, the CDR3 is TGTGCCAGCAGTCCCGTAGGTAACCAAGAAGGGGGTCAGTACTTC. The J gene is TRBJ2-5, the V gene TRBV7-6, with D possibly matching TRBD1 (6 bases). CDR3 length: 15 amino acids. Trimming took off 6 bases at V and 11 bases at J, with 25 bases between the two ends. Germline CDR1 SGHVS, CDR2 FNYEAQ.

This clone was found once. Here the CDR3 DNA reads TGTGCCAGCAGTTACACAGGGGAGGTTGGCTACACCTTC. The encoded protein is CASSYTGEVGYTF. The V call is TRBV6-5, the J call TRBJ1-2; 7 bases map to TRBD1. The V and J ends lost 2 bases and 7 bases, in that order; junction bases with no gene match: 4. The CDR3 runs to 13 residues. Germline V gene lookup returns CDR1 MNHEY and CDR2 SVGAGI.

This clone is categorized as medium-sized. This chain links TRBV6-1 with TRBJ1-4; maybe TRBD1 (6 bases). The CDR3 length is 15 residues. V shed 2 bases and J shed 3 bases, with 10 bases lying between them. Germline CDR1 and CDR2: MNHNS and SASEGT. The CDR3 sequence: CASSETPGANEKLFF. The CDR3 DNA reads as TGTGCCAGCAGTGAAACCCCAGGGGCTAATGAAAAACTGTTTTTT.

V gene TRBV6-1 combines with J gene TRBJ2-1; TRBD2 agrees at 11 bases. CDR1 MNHNS and CDR2 SASEGT come from the germline V gene. This CDR3 has 15 amino acids. Trimming took 2 bases from V and 7 from J; bases not matched to a gene: 4. The CDR3 DNA follows: TGTGCCAGCAGTGAACTAGCGGGAGGAGTTAATGAGCAGTTCTTC. Translated, it gives CASSELAGGVNEQFF.

The chain joins TRBV29-1 to TRBJ1-2; possibly TRBD1 for D (6 bases). Trimming removed 4 bases from V and 5 bases from J, with 17 bases in between. This CDR3 is built from 14 residues. The germline V gene encodes CDR1 SQVTM and CDR2 ANQGSEA. The CDR3 region is CSVVGGAGGYGYTF. In DNA, the CDR3 is TGCAGCGTTGTAGGGGGGGCCGGGGGGTATGGCTACACCTTC.

The chain links TRBV1 to TRBJ2-1; TRBD1, as called in the table, went unchecked against the DNA. TRBV1 is marked as a pseudogene. The CDR3 is made up of 12 amino acids. The CDR3: CTSSQVACEQFF. DNA of the CDR3: TGCACCAGCAGCCAAGTGGCCTGTGAGCAGTTCTTC.

This chain connects TRBV11-2 to TRBJ1-2; D remains unclear. Between the trimmed V and J ends, which lost 1 base and 8 bases, there was a span of 11 bases. The CDR3 totals 13 residues. CDR1 is SGHAT, CDR2 FQNNGV, per germline. The CDR3 DNA follows: TGTGCCAGCAGCTTAGGGCAGTTTGTCGGCTACACCTTC. Encoded protein: CASSLGQFVGYTF.

CDR3 DNA sequence: TGCGCCAGCAGCCAAGATACAGGGGGCGCGGGGAATGAAAAACTGTTTTTT. Translated, it gives CASSQDTGGAGNEKLFF. The chain carries TRBV4-3 and TRBJ1-4; TRBD1 agrees at 9 bases. Germline trimming cut 0 bases from V and 5 bases from J; bases unmatched to any gene: 7. Germline V gene lookup returns CDR1 LGHNA and CDR2 YSLEER. This CDR3 is 17 amino acids long.

The rearrangement uses TRBV4-3 and TRBJ2-7, with D perhaps TRBD2 (6 bases). Between the trimmed V and J ends, which lost 2 bases and 7 bases, there was a span of 21 bases. Germline V lookup: CDR1 LGHNA, CDR2 YSLEER. The CDR3 length is 16 residues. This CDR3 is CASSQSRILGAGEQYF. The DNA of the CDR3 is TGCGCCAGCAGCCAATCCCGTATCTTAGGGGCGGGAGAGCAGTACTTC.

The rearrangement uses TRBV27 and TRBJ2-2; 14 bases line up with TRBD2. This CDR3 region has 19 residues. After removal of 5 bases from V and 3 bases from J, the junction contained 11 bases not matched to a gene. CDR1 and CDR2 (germline): MNHEY, SMNVEV (reference sequence). CDR3 loop: CASSLSTGLAGVDTGELFF. CDR3 nucleotide sequence: TGTGCCAGCAGTCTCTCCACGGGACTAGCGGGAGTAGACACCGGGGAGCTGTTTTTT.

The chain carries TRBV27 and TRBJ2-1, with TRBD2 matching 11 bases. The V gene's germline CDR1 is MNHEY and CDR2 SMNVEV (reference sequence). With 6 bases clipped from V and 6 bases from J, the junction kept 13 bases outside the gene matches. This CDR3 has 17 amino acids. The CDR3 is CASRDRLAGGLVNEQFF. CDR3 DNA sequence: TGTGCCAGCAGAGACCGATTAGCGGGAGGGCTGGTCAATGAGCAGTTCTTC.

The rearrangement links TRBV2 to TRBJ1-5, with D tentatively TRBD1 (5 bases). The CDR3 runs 11 residues. The V and J ends lost 6 bases and 8 bases respectively, with 8 bases between them. CDR1 SNHLY and CDR2 FYNNEI come from the germline V gene. This chain's CDR3 is CASSAGEPQHF. As DNA, the CDR3 is TGTGCCAGCAGCGCGGGGGAGCCCCAGCATTTT.

The V and J genes are TRBV19 and TRBJ2-7; no firm D call. The V end lost 3 bases, the J end lost 3 bases, and 9 bases lay between the germline ends. Germline values: CDR1 LNHDA, CDR2 SQIVND (reference sequence). The CDR3 is 13 amino acids. This CDR3 is CASSILGFYEQYF. DNA for the CDR3: TGTGCCAGTAGTATCCTAGGATTCTACGAGCAGTACTTC.

The chain combines TRBV2 with TRBJ2-1; the match to TRBD2 covers 16 bases. V lost 3 bases, J lost 7 bases, and 3 bases stayed unmatched. This CDR3 is 16 amino acids long. CDR1 and CDR2 (germline): SNHLY, FYNNEI. CDR3 in amino acids: CASSEMGLAGGNEQFF. For the CDR3, the DNA is TGTGCCAGCAGTGAGATGGGACTAGCGGGAGGGAATGAGCAGTTCTTC.

The J gene is TRBJ2-5, the V gene TRBV4-1, with 8 bases aligning to TRBD1. V gave up 1 base and J gave up 2 bases; unmatched junction bases: 3. The CDR3 consists of 15 residues. The V gene's germline CDR1 is MGHRA and CDR2 YSYEKL. CDR3 nucleotide sequence: TGCGCCAGCAGCCAAGTACAGGGGGGACAAGAGACCCAGTACTTC. Translating it yields CASSQVQGGQETQYF.

This clone was seen only once. The V call is TRBV13, the J call TRBJ2-2; no definite D call. V lost 5 bases to trimming and J lost 5 bases, with 9 bases between them. The CDR3 sequence is 13 residues long. Germline assignment: CDR1 PRHDT and CDR2 FYEKMQ (reference sequence). CDR3 in amino acids: CASSPHRTGELFF. DNA for the CDR3: TGTGCCAGCAGCCCGCATAGAACCGGGGAGCTGTTTTTT.

The chain recombines TRBV6-4 with TRBJ2-5; the match to TRBD1 covers 12 bases. V shed 5 bases, J shed 5 bases, and the junction held 9 bases outside the gene matches. Per germline, CDR1 MRHNA and CDR2 SNTAGT. This CDR3 comprises 16 residues. CDR3 nucleotides: TGTGCCAGCAGTCCCGGGACAGGGGGCGCCGTGGAGACCCAGTACTTC. Its protein product is CASSPGTGGAVETQYF.

This clone showed up just once. The chain combines TRBV19 with TRBJ1-1; 12 bases fit TRBD1. Germline CDR1 and CDR2: LNHDA and SQIVND (reference sequence). CDR3 length: 15 residues. The junction had 7 bases not matched to a gene; V was cut back by 5 bases and J by 6 bases. CDR3 sequence reads: CASSYGTGGRAEAFF. CDR3 nucleotide sequence: TGTGCCAGTAGTTACGGGACAGGGGGCCGTGCTGAAGCTTTCTTT. The entire variable domain, with the rest obtained from reference TRBV19 and TRBJ1-1, is as follows: DGGITQSPKYLFRKEGQNVTLSCEQNLNHDAMYWYRQDPGQGLRLIYYSQIVNDFQKGDIAEGYSVSREKKESFPLTVTSAQKNPTAFYLCASSYGTGGRAEAFFGQGTRLTVV.